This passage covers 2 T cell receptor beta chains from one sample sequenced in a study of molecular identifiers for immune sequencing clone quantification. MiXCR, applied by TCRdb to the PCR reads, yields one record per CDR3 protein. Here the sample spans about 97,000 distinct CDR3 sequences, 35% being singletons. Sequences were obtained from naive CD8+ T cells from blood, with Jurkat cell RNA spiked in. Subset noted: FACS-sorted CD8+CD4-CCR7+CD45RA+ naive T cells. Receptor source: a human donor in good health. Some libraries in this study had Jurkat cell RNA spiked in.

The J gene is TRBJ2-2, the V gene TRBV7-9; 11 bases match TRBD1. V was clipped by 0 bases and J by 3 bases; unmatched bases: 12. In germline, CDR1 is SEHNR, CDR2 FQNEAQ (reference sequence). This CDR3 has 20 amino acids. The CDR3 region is CASSLARTGGSLMHTGELFF. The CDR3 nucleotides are TGTGCCAGCAGCTTAGCGCGGACAGGGGGCTCCCTGATGCACACCGGGGAGCTGTTTTTT. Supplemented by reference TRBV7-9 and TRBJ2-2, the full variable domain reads DTGVSQNPRHKITKRGQNVTFRCDPISEHNRLYWYRQTLGQGPEFLTYFQNEAQLEKSRLLSDRFSAERPKGSFSTLEIQRTEQGDSAMYLCASSLARTGGSLMHTGELFFGEGSRLTVL.

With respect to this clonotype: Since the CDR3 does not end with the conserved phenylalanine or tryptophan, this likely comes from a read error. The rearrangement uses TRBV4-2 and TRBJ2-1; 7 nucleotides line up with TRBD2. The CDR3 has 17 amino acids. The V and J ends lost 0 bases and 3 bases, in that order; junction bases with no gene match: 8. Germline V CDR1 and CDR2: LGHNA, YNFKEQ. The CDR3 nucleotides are TGTGCCAGCAGCCAAGATCCAACTAGCGTCAGCTACAATGAGCAGTTCTAC. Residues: CASSQDPTSVSYNEQFY.